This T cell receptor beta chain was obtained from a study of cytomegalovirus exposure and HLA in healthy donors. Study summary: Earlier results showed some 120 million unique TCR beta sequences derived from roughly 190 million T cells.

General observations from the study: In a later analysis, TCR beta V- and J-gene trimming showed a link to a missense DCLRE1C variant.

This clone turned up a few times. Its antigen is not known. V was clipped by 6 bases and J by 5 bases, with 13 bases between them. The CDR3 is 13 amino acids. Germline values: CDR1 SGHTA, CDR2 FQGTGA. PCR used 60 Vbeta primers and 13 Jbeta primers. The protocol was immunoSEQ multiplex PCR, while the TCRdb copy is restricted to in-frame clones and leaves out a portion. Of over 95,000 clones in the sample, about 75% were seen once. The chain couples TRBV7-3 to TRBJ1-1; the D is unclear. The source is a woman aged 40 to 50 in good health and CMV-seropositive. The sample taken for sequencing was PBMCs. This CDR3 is CASRSGPGTEAFF. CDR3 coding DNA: TGTGCCAGCAGATCCGGACCGGGAACTGAAGCTTTCTTT.